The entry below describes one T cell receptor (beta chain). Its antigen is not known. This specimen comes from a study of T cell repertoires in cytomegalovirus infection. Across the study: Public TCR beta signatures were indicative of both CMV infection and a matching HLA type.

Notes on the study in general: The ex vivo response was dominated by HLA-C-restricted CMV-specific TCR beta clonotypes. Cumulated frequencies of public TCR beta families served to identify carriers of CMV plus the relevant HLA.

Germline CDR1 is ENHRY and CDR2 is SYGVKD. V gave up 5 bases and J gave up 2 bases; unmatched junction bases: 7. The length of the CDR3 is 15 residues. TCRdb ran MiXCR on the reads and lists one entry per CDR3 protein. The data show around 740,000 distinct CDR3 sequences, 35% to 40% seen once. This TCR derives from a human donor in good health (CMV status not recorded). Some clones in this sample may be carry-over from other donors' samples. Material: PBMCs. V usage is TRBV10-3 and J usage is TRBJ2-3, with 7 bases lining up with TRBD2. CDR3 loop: CAISREGISTDTQYF. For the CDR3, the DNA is TGTGCCATCAGTAGGGAGGGGATTTCCACAGATACGCAGTATTTT.